This is a list of T cell receptor beta chains from one sample in a study of T cell changes during pregnancy in multiple sclerosis. Repertoires were generated with immunoSEQ multiplex PCR, while TCRdb's copy carries only in-frame clones and drops some. Here the sample spans about 60,000 clones, about 91% being singletons. The starting material was CD4+ T cells from peripheral blood mononuclear cells, obtained in the second trimester of pregnancy. Receptor source: a female donor with multiple sclerosis, enrolled in a pregnancy study. CDR3s leave out the opening cysteine and the closing phenylalanine or tryptophan. Part of the rows lack a size; the others show once, few, many or a class for expanded clones.

clone size,J gene,V gene,CDR3 protein
NA,TRBJ2-5,TRBV28,ASSQSPTQY
NA,TRBJ2-2,TRBV30,AWSGTESTGELF
NA,TRBJ1-6,TRBV10-1,AAGGDRPRYSPLH
NA,TRBJ1-1,TRBV9,ASSVVTGPSEAF
NA,TRBJ2-5,TRBV5-6,ASSLRTSGETQY
NA,TRBJ1-2,TRBV30,AWSAGQTIYT
NA,TRBJ2-6,TRBV7-3,ASSIKSGSGANVLT
NA,TRBJ2-7,TRBV5-4,ASSLGGQRNEQY
NA,TRBJ1-6,TRBV6-1,ASSDFWADNSPLH
NA,TRBJ2-4,TRBV27,ASSRTGSLDIQY
NA,TRBJ1-5,TRBV4-2,ASSPGTGDISGDQPQH
NA,TRBJ1-1,TRBV18,ASSPQDRQAF
NA,TRBJ2-1,TRBV28,ASSLSGGRADEQF
once,TRBJ1-5,TRBV18,ASSPETGKDQPQH
NA,TRBJ2-5,TRBV15,ATSSERGGWETQY
few,TRBJ1-6,TRBV7-9,ASSSQGARTPLH
once,TRBJ1-1,TRBV10-3,AIMAGRDTEAF
NA,TRBJ1-2,TRBV10-3,AISDNARGYT
NA,TRBJ1-2,TRBV9,ASSVGTANYGYT
NA,TRBJ2-2,TRBV19,ASSMASRGELF
NA,TRBJ1-3,TRBV7-9,ASSSLPTTSGNTIY
NA,TRBJ2-2,TRBV5-1,ASSLSGTGELF
NA,TRBJ2-7,TRBV11-2,ASSSYRDRGYHEQY
NA,TRBJ2-3,TRBV7-2,ASSLMGVTDTQY
NA,TRBJ2-2,TRBV11-2,ASSLSGVNTGELF
few,TRBJ1-6,TRBV4-2,ASSQALQGNSPLH
NA,TRBJ1-2,TRBV28,ASSLSGGQGTNGYT
NA,TRBJ1-1,TRBV5-4,ASSSDLTRVNTEAF
NA,TRBJ1-2,TRBV4-1,ASRNDRVGYT
NA,TRBJ1-2,TRBV6-1,ASSEASGQGRYGYT
NA,TRBJ1-4,TRBV28,ASSLRGGGEKLF
NA,TRBJ2-1,TRBV29-1,SSVPGTSGYNEQF
NA,TRBJ2-5,TRBV7-2,ASSRQTGEGETQY